What follows are 13 T cell receptor beta chains derived from one specimen sequenced in a study of T cell clones after liver transplantation. The data were produced by immunoSEQ multiplex PCR, yet TCRdb's version contains in-frame clones alone and is incomplete. This sample has 95,000 to 130,000 clones, with 90% found just once. Source: CD4+ T cells from blood, taken 12 months after liver transplant. The source is a human patient who received a liver transplant. Some T cells may originate from the graft donor.

The gene calls are TRBV4-1 and TRBJ1-6; 7 bases are a match to TRBD1. V gave up 0 bases and J gave up 7 bases; unmatched junction bases: 6. Germline CDR1 and CDR2: MGHRA and YSYEKL. The length of the CDR3 is 16 residues. The CDR3 DNA is TGCGCCAGCAGCCAAGATAACCGCAGGGGGAATTCACCCCTCCACTTT. Its protein is CASSQDNRRGNSPLHF.

The chain is built from TRBV9 and TRBJ2-7; 9 bases fit TRBD2. Germline V CDR1 and CDR2: SGDLS, YYNGEE. Trimming cost V 4 bases and J 0 bases; bases outside gene matches: 2. This CDR3 is 14 amino acids long. CDR3 sequence: CASSRSGGSYEQYF. DNA for the CDR3: TGTGCCAGCAGCCGTAGCGGGGGCTCCTACGAGCAGTACTTC. Full variable domain (missing parts from reference TRBV9 and TRBJ2-7): DSGVTQTPKHLITATGQRVTLRCSPRSGDLSVYWYQQSLDQGLQFLIQYYNGEERAKGNILERFSAQQFPDLHSELNLSSLELGDSALYFCASSRSGGSYEQYFGPGTRLTVT.

This clone showed up just once. The chain links TRBV18 to TRBJ2-3, with D unclear. Trimming left V 2 bases short and J 3 bases short, with 6 bases between. CDR1 is KGHSH and CDR2 is LQKENI in the germline V gene. The CDR3 has 13 residues. The CDR3, as DNA: TGTGCCAGCTCACCAGGCGTGACAGATACGCAGTATTTT. As protein: CASSPGVTDTQYF. The full variable domain, in which reference TRBV18 and TRBJ2-3 provide the parts outside the CDR3, is NAGVMQNPRHLVRRRGQEARLRCSPMKGHSHVYWYRQLPEEGLKFMVYLQKENIIDESGMPKERFSAEFPKEGPSILRIQQVVRGDSAAYFCASSPGVTDTQYFGPGTRLTVL.

This sequence joins TRBV9 and TRBJ1-4; TRBD1 might be the D (6 bases). Germline CDR1 and CDR2: SGDLS and YYNGEE. This CDR3 is 14 amino acids long. Trimming shortened V by 2 bases and J by 8 bases, and 13 bases separated the two germline ends. The CDR3 DNA sequence: TGTGCCAGCAGCGTGGGGGGCCCTGGCGAAAAACTGTTTTTT. This gives the protein CASSVGGPGEKLFF.

The V call is TRBV30, the J call TRBJ2-7, with D unclear. Looked up from germline, CDR1 is GTSNPN and CDR2 is SVGIG (reference sequence). CDR3 length equals 11 residues. The V end lost 4 bases, the J end lost 13 bases, and 17 bases lay between the germline ends. DNA for the CDR3: TGTGCCTGGACTAACGGGTCCCCTCTATACTTC. Amino acids: CAWTNGSPLYF.

The rearrangement joins TRBV4-3 to TRBJ1-2; D might be TRBD1 (6 bases). Between the trimmed V and J ends, which lost 1 base and 2 bases, there was a span of 14 bases. The CDR3 is 16 amino acids. Germline V gene lookup returns CDR1 LGHNA and CDR2 YSLEER. The chain's CDR3 is CASSQGLRGVNYGYTF. The DNA for the CDR3 is TGCGCCAGCAGCCAAGGGCTGAGGGGGGTAAACTATGGCTACACCTTC.

This clone was observed once. This chain joins TRBV5-4 and TRBJ2-7, with 13 bases matching TRBD2. J lost 2 bases, V lost 3 bases, and 2 bases had no gene match. The CDR3 is 15 amino acids. The V gene's germline CDR1 is SGHNT and CDR2 YYREEE (reference sequence). This chain's CDR3 is CASSSGTSGTYEQYF. The CDR3 coding sequence is TGTGCCAGCAGCTCCGGGACTAGCGGGACCTACGAGCAGTACTTC.

The J gene is TRBJ2-7, the V gene TRBV5-1; D is ambiguous. The V gene lost 2 bases and the J gene lost 3 bases, with 12 bases spanning the gap. Germline CDR1 is SGHRS and CDR2 is YFSETQ. CDR3 size: 14 residues. The CDR3 DNA is TGCGCCAGCAGCTTTAAACAGAATAACTACGAGCAGTACTTC. Translation gives CASSFKQNNYEQYF. Full variable domain (missing parts from reference TRBV5-1 and TRBJ2-7): KAGVTQTPRYLIKTRGQQVTLSCSPISGHRSVSWYQQTPGQGLQFLFEYFSETQRNKGNFPGRFSGRQFSNSRSEMNVSTLELGDSALYLCASSFKQNNYEQYFGPGTRLTVT.

As DNA, the CDR3 is TGTGCCAGCAGCGACTGGCCCTACGAGCAGTACTTC. Protein product: CASSDWPYEQYF. The chain combines TRBV27 with TRBJ2-7; D remains ambiguous. Trimming took off 6 bases at V and 2 bases at J, with 8 bases between the two ends. Germline assignment: CDR1 MNHEY and CDR2 SMNVEV (reference sequence). The CDR3 extends over 12 amino acids.

This rearrangement joins TRBV7-3 to TRBJ2-3; D might be TRBD1 or TRBD2, each matching 7 bases. Trimming took 6 bases from V and 0 from J, leaving 10 bases between them. The CDR3 consists of 14 residues. Germline CDR1 is SGHTA and CDR2 is FQGTGA. CDR3 residues: CASRQGGSTDTQYF. As DNA, the CDR3 is TGTGCCAGCAGGCAGGGGGGGAGCACAGATACGCAGTATTTT.

CDR3 sequence: CASSLSSLETQYF. The CDR3, as DNA: TGTGCCAGCAGCTTAAGTTCTTTAGAGACCCAGTACTTC. The rearrangement uses TRBV11-3 and TRBJ2-5; no reliable D call. The CDR3 consists of 13 residues. V was trimmed by 2 bases and J by 4 bases, leaving 8 bases between them. Germline values: CDR1 SGHNT, CDR2 YENEEA.

The rearrangement uses TRBV5-4 and TRBJ1-2; D ambiguous. CDR1 and CDR2 from the germline V gene are SGHNT and YYREEE (reference sequence). CDR3 length: 13 amino acids. V was pared by 2 bases and J by 3 bases, with 8 bases between. DNA for the CDR3: TGTGCCAGCAGCTTCGGACGGGACTATGGCTACACCTTC. It specifies CASSFGRDYGYTF.

The chain links TRBV28 to TRBJ2-1; D gene ambiguous. Trimming left V 5 bases short and J 3 bases short, with 5 bases between. Germline CDR1 reads MDHEN; CDR2 reads SYDVKM. The CDR3 length is 12 residues. The CDR3 region has the DNA TGTGCCAGCAGTCAGGTCTACAATGAGCAGTTCTTC. It encodes CASSQVYNEQFF.